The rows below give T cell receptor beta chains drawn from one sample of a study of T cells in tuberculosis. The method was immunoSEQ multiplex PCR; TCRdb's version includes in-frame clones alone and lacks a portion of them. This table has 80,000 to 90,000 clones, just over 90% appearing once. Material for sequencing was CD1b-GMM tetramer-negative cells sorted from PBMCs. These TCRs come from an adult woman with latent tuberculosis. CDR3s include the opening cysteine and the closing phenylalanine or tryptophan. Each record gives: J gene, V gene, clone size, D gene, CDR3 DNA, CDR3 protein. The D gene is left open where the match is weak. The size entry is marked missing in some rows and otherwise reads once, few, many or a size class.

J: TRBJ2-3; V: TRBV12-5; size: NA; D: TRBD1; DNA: TGTGCTAGTGGTTTGGGCCAGGGGGCCACAGATACGCAGTATTTT; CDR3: CASGLGQGATDTQYF
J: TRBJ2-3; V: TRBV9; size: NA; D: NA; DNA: TGTGCCAGCAGTCGCGGGGGCTTAGATACGCAGTATTTT; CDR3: CASSRGGLDTQYF
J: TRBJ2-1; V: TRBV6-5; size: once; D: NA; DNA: TGTGCCAGCCGGACATACAATGAGCAGTTCTTC; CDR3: CASRTYNEQFF
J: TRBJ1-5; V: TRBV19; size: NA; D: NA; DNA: TGTGCCAGTAGCGGGCAAGGGGGAGATCAGCCCCAGCATTTT; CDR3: CASSGQGGDQPQHF
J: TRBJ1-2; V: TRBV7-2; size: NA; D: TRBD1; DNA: TGTGCCAGCAGCCACGGACAGGGGTATGGCTACACCTTC; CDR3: CASSHGQGYGYTF
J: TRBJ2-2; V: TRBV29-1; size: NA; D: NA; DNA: TGCAGCGTCGCAGGGGCTAGAGCGAACACCGGGGAGCTGTTTTTT; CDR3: CSVAGARANTGELFF
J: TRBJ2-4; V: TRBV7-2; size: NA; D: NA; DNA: TGTGCCAGCAGTACACGGACTCCCCTAGCCAAAAACATTCAGTACTTC; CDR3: CASSTRTPLAKNIQYF
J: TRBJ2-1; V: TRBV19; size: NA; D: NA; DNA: TGTGCCAGTAGTATCCGGTCGCAGGGGATGGGTAATGAGCAGTTCTTC; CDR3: CASSIRSQGMGNEQFF
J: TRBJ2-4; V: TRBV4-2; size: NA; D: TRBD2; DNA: TGTGCCAGCAGCCCTCAAGCAGCGGGGGGGCCTCAAAACATTCAGTACTTC; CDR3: CASSPQAAGGPQNIQYF
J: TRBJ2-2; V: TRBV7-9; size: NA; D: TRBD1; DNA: TGTGCCAGCAGCTCGCGGACAGGGGGACGAACCGGGGAGCTGTTTTTT; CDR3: CASSSRTGGRTGELFF
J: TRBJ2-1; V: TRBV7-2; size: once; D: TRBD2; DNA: TGTGCCAGCAGCTTAGCGGGGAGGGGTGAGCAGTTCTTC; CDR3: CASSLAGRGEQFF
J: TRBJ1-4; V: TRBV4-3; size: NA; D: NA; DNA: TGCGCCAGCAGCCAATCGGCAGGGGCTATCCCAACTAATGAAAAACTGTTTTTT; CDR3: CASSQSAGAIPTNEKLFF
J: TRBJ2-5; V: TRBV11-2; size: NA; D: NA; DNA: TGTGCCAGCAGCCCATTCGAGACCCAGTACTTC; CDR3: CASSPFETQYF
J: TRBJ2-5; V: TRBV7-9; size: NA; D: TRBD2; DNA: TGTGCCAGCAGCTTAGGGGCGCAGCGGGGGGAAGAGACCCAGTACTTC; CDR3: CASSLGAQRGEETQYF
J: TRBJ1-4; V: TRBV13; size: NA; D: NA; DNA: TGTGCCAGCAGCTCCACTCGACAGGCCTATAATGAAAAACTGTTTTTT; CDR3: CASSSTRQAYNEKLFF
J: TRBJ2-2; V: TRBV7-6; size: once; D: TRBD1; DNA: TGTGCCAGCAGCTTAGGGGGACAGGGGCGGGCCGGAGTCACCGGGGAGCTGTTTTTT; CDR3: CASSLGGQGRAGVTGELFF
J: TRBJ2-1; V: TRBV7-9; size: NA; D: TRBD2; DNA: TGTGCCTCCCGGCCCGGGGGGGGAGGGAATGAGCAGTTCTTC; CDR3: CASRPGGGGNEQFF
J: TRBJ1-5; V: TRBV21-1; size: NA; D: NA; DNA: TGTGCCAGCAGCAAAGTCAGATTTCGCCCTACAGGGCCTTATCAGCCCCAGCATTTT; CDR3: CASSKVRFRPTGPYQPQHF
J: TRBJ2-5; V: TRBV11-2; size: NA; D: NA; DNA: TGTGCCAGCAGCCTGTCCCCGTTCCAAAGGGGGCAAGAGACCCAGTACTTC; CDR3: CASSLSPFQRGQETQYF
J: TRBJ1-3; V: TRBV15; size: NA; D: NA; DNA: TGTGCCACCAGCACGGCCGGGACATCCGGAAACACCATATATTTT; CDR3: CATSTAGTSGNTIYF
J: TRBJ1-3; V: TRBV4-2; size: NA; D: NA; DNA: TGTGCCAGCAGCCCCGAGGCTGGGGCCCTTGGAAACACCATATATTTT; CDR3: CASSPEAGALGNTIYF
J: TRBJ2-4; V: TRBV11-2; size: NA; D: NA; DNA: TGTGCCAGGGTCCGGGCCAAAAACATTCAGTACTTC; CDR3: CARVRAKNIQYF
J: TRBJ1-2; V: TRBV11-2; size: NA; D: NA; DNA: TGTGCCAGCAGCCGGGGAGGCCTGGGGACCTATGGCTACACCTTC; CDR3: CASSRGGLGTYGYTF
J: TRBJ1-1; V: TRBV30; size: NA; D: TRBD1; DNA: TGTGCCTGGAGTAAGGCCCCGGGACAGGGTACTGAAGCTTTCTTT; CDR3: CAWSKAPGQGTEAFF
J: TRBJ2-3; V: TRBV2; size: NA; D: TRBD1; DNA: TGTGCCAGCAGTGATCCGGGACAGAGCACAGATACGCAGTATTTT; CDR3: CASSDPGQSTDTQYF
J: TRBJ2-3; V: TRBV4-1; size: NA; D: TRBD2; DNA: TGCGCCAGCAGCAGGGCCGGGGGGGATACGCAGTATTTT; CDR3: CASSRAGGDTQYF
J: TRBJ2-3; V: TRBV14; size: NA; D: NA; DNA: TGTGCCAGCAGAAGTGGGGGGGCCATAAATACGCAGTATTTT; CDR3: CASRSGGAINTQYF
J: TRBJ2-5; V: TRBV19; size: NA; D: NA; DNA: TGTGCCAGTAGTATCAGTCTAGCGAGTGAGACCCAGTACTTC; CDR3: CASSISLASETQYF
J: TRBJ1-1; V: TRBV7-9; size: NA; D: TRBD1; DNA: TGTGCCAGCAGCCGGACAGGGGTTACTGAAGCTTTCTTT; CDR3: CASSRTGVTEAFF